A selection of T cell receptor beta chains follows, all from one sample in a study of a mutant IDH1 vaccine in newly diagnosed glioma. Repertoires were generated with immunoSEQ multiplex PCR, while TCRdb's copy carries only in-frame clones and drops some. Of roughly 61,000 clones in the sample, roughly 80% were seen once. For these receptors, no antigen is known. Sequencing used PBMCs, obtained from a glioma patient whose treatment included an IDH1 peptide vaccine. The receptors were gathered from a man aged 50 to 60 with glioma. The conserved cysteine and the conserved F or W are not part of the CDR3 here.

v_call	cdr3_aa
TRBV6-1	ASSEGGEETQY
TRBV28	ASSTGTGYEAF
TRBV9	ASSVGVQTETQY
TRBV2	ASSEAPRQGAYNEQF
TRBV6-5	ASTPLGPPEAF
TRBV6-4	ASRGGDLSQEHSGANVLT
TRBV9	ASSVAHQETQY
TRBV19	ASRQGANNKGYT
TRBV5-4	ASSLGSQGALGYT
TRBV7-8	ASSPRRAWNEQF
TRBV6-5	ASSYSGRGRTGELF
TRBV27	ASSGRTLSTNEKLF
TRBV4-1	ASSQVLAGGPNEQF
TRBV28	ASSARGEKLF
TRBV29-1	SAASVLAHEQY